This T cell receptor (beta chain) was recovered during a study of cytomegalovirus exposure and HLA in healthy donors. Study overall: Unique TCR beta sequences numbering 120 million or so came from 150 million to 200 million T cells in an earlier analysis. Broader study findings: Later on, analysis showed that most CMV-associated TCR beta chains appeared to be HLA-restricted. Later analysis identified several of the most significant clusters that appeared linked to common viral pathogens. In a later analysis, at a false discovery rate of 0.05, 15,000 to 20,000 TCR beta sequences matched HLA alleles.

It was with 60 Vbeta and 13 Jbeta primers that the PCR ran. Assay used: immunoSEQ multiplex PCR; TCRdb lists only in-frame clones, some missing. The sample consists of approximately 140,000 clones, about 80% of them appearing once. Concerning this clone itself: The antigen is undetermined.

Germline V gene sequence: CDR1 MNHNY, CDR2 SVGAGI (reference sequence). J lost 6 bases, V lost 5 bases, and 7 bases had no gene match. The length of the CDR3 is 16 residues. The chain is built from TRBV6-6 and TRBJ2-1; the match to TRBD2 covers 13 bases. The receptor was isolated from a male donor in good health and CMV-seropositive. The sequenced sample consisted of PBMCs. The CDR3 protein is CASSRLTSGRPNEQFF. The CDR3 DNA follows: TGTGCCAGCAGTCGCCTGACTAGCGGGAGGCCCAATGAGCAGTTCTTC.